This T cell receptor beta chain was retrieved from a study of blood T cell repertoires in COVID-19. Study-wide background: COVID-19 samples from acute and convalescent phases originated in the United States, Italy and Spain. From T cells, B-cell-depleted T cells, or PBMCs came the material, which was cDNA or gDNA.

In the authors' methods: Quantification of nucleated cells was approximated via reference gene primer amplification. Profiled with immunoSEQ multiplex PCR; TCRdb holds only in-frame clones, not every one. The V and J calls and clone size were taken over from that table, and D and trimming were inferred from the DNA. The sample lists 150,000 to 250,000 clones, about 80% occurring once. V was pared by 0 bases and J by 3 bases, with 7 bases between. The germline V gene encodes CDR1 SGHDT and CDR2 YYEEEE. The CDR3 contains 15 residues. The TCR sequence derives from a human donor with acute or convalescent COVID-19. The donor label of this sample is uncertain. V is TRBV5-6 and J is TRBJ2-6; tentatively, D is TRBD2 (6 bases). Sequencing was done on a sample of peripheral blood. The CDR3 DNA reads TGTGCCAGCAGCTTGGTCGGGAGTGGGGCCAACGTCCTGACTTTC. Translated: CASSLVGSGANVLTF.